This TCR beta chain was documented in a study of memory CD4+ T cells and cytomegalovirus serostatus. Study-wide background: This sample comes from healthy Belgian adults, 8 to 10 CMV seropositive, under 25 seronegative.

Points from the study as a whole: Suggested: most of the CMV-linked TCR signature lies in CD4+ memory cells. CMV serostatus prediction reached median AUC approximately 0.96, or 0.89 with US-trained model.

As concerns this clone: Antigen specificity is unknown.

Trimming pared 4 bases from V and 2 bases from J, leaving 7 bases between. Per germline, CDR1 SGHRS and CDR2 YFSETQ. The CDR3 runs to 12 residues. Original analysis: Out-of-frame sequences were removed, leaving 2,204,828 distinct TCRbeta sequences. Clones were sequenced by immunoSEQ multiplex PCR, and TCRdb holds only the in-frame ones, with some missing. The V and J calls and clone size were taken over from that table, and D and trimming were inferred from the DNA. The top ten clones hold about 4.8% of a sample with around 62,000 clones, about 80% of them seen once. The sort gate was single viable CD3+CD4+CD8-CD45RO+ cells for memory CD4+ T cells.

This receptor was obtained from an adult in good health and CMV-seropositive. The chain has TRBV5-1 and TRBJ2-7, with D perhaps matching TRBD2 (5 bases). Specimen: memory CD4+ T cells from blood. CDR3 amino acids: CASSGSAYEQYF. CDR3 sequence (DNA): TGCGCCAGCAGCGGGAGTGCCTACGAGCAGTACTTC.